One T cell receptor beta chain is described in this entry. The antigen remains undetermined. The protocol was immunoSEQ multiplex PCR, while the TCRdb copy is restricted to in-frame clones and leaves out a portion. This sample has some 74,000 clones, with about 85% found just once. This sample was taken from a study of T cell responses to AZD1222 COVID-19 vaccine. Findings and limits, study-wide: All repertoire sampling was performed exclusively after the peak T cell response.

Germline V gene sequence: CDR1 SNHLY, CDR2 FYNNEI. The CDR3 spans 13 residues. V shed 6 bases, J shed 5 bases, and the junction held 0 bases outside the gene matches. Here the sequenced sample was peripheral blood, taken 28 days after the second AZD1222 dose. The TCR originated in an adult who received the AZD1222 COVID-19 vaccine. The chain joins TRBV2 to TRBJ2-1; the match to TRBD2 covers 11 bases. CDR3 in DNA: TGTGCCAGCAGGGGACTAGCGGACAATGAGCAGTTCTTC. Protein product: CASRGLADNEQFF.